This T cell receptor (beta chain) was recovered during a study of blood T cell repertoires in COVID-19. CDR3 size: 13 residues. Germline CDR1 is KGHSH and CDR2 is LQKENI. The germline V and J ends were trimmed by 2 bases and 2 bases, with 6 bases remaining between them. Sequencing was performed with immunoSEQ multiplex PCR; in TCRdb, only in-frame clones are kept and a portion is missing. This sample yields 15,000 to 16,000 clones, of which 70% to 90% are seen a single time; 35% belongs to the top ten. In this sample, this clone turned up a few times. The sequenced sample was peripheral blood. The receptor's source is a man between 70 and 80 years old in a cohort sampled during active COVID-19. This chain links TRBV18 with TRBJ1-2; D gene unclear. Here the CDR3 reads CASSPTANYGYTF. Written as DNA, the CDR3 is TGTGCCAGCTCACCAACAGCCAACTATGGCTACACCTTC.